The entry that follows covers one T cell receptor beta chain sequence. As yet, its antigen is unknown. Time point specified: sample taken at primary tumor resection. The cohort: under 80 early-stage, untreated non-small cell lung cancer patients. This record comes from a study of spatial heterogeneity in lung cancer. Study-level information: Strong correlation linked TCR transcript counts in tumor regions to a T cell module score derived from matched bulk RNA-seq. Study-wide results and caveats: Counts of expanded alpha and beta TCRs within tumors tracked the tumor nonsynonymous mutation count.

TCRdb reanalysed the 5' RACE reads using MiXCR and keeps one entry per CDR3 protein. The top ten clones hold roughly 9.8% of a sample with approximately 6,800 distinct CDR3 sequences, around 15% of them seen once. This CDR3 contains 13 residues. V dropped 8 bases and J dropped 5 bases, with 18 bases sitting between them. Germline CDR1 SQVTM, CDR2 ANQGSEA. V usage is TRBV29-1 and J usage is TRBJ2-5; D might be TRBD2 (6 bases). The input for sequencing was lung tumor tissue, taken at surgery. The sequence came from a male donor with early-stage non-small cell lung cancer. CDR3 DNA sequence: TGCAGCACTAATGGCGGGGCCCTGGAGACCCAGTACTTC. Translation gives CSTNGGALETQYF.